This record concerns one T cell receptor beta chain sequence. This sample is drawn from a study of T cell changes during pregnancy in multiple sclerosis. The assay was immunoSEQ multiplex PCR, and TCRdb's table has in-frame clones only and misses some. Among about 40,000 clones listed, over 80% were seen once. Trimming left V 4 bases short and J 3 bases short, with 15 bases between. The CDR3 sequence is 16 residues long. Germline-derived CDR1 and CDR2 are SEHNR and FQNEAQ (reference sequence). The sequencing used CD4+ T cells from peripheral blood mononuclear cells, collected in the third trimester of pregnancy. The rearrangement joins TRBV7-9 to TRBJ2-2, with a weak D call TRBD1 (5 bases). This sequence was found in a female donor in good health, enrolled as a control in a pregnancy study. The CDR3, as DNA: TGTGCCAGCAGCTCCACAGGTGCCTATTACACCGGGGAGCTGTTTTTT. Its translation: CASSSTGAYYTGELFF.